Detailed here is one TCR beta chain. This sample is part of a study of blood T cell repertoires in COVID-19. Looking at the study overall: The origin of the acute and convalescent COVID-19 samples was the United States, Italy and Spain. T cells, B-cell-depleted T cells, or PBMCs supplied cDNA or gDNA.

Original processing notes: Using reference gene primer amplification, nucleated cell counts were estimated. Using immunoSEQ multiplex PCR, the repertoire was profiled, and TCRdb retains in-frame clones only, with some absent. V and J calls and clone size are as listed in that table; D and trimming were resolved from the DNA. The repertoire holds around 200,000 clones, with 80% to 90% as singletons. Germline CDR1 and CDR2: MNHEY and SMNVEV (reference sequence). This CDR3 comprises 15 residues. Trimming removed 4 bases from V and 8 bases from J, with 17 bases in between. This chain links TRBV27 with TRBJ1-4, with TRBD1 as a possible D gene (5 bases). The source material was peripheral blood. The clonotype comes from a woman of 80 years or more with acute or convalescent COVID-19. The CDR3 bases are TGTGCCAGCAGTTCCCCGGGACGCGGGAGGGAAAAACTGTTTTTT. It translates to CASSSPGRGREKLFF.